A selection of T cell receptor beta chains follows, all from one sample in a study of blood T cell repertoires in COVID-19. Profiled with immunoSEQ multiplex PCR; TCRdb holds only in-frame clones, not every one. Of 150,000 to 200,000 clones in the sample, around 80% were seen once. Sequencing input: peripheral blood. Receptor source: a man aged 45 to 65 who had recovered from COVID-19. CDR3s include the opening cysteine and the closing phenylalanine or tryptophan. The D gene is left open where the match is weak. Not every row has a clone size; where given, it reads once, few, many or a size class.

CDR3nt: TGTGCCAGCAGCTCCGGACAGGGGACCGGTTCACCCCTCCACTTT; CDR3aa: CASSSGQGTGSPLHF; v_gene: TRBV7-3; j_gene: TRBJ1-6; d_gene: TRBD1; abundance: few
CDR3nt: TGCAGCGTAGCAACAGGGGCGAGGGGGCAGCCCCAGCATTTT; CDR3aa: CSVATGARGQPQHF; v_gene: TRBV29-1; j_gene: TRBJ1-5; d_gene: TRBD1; abundance: NA
CDR3nt: TGTGCCATCAGCGGGGGGCAGGGTTCGGGCTACACCTTC; CDR3aa: CAISGGQGSGYTF; v_gene: TRBV10-3; j_gene: TRBJ1-2; d_gene: NA; abundance: NA
CDR3nt: TGTGCCCTGACAGGGAGAGGATTGAACACTGAAGCTTTCTTT; CDR3aa: CALTGRGLNTEAFF; v_gene: TRBV30; j_gene: TRBJ1-1; d_gene: TRBD1; abundance: once
CDR3nt: TGCGCCAGCAGCCAAGTAGGACAGGGGGGGACCTACGAGCAGTACTTC; CDR3aa: CASSQVGQGGTYEQYF; v_gene: TRBV4-3; j_gene: TRBJ2-7; d_gene: TRBD1; abundance: NA
CDR3nt: TGCAGTGCTAGAGTAGATGGTGGCTACACCTTC; CDR3aa: CSARVDGGYTF; v_gene: TRBV20-1; j_gene: TRBJ1-2; d_gene: NA; abundance: NA
CDR3nt: TGTGCCATCAGCGCGGTTAGCGGGAGTGCCTACAATGAGCAGTTCTTC; CDR3aa: CAISAVSGSAYNEQFF; v_gene: TRBV10-3; j_gene: TRBJ2-1; d_gene: TRBD2; abundance: NA
CDR3nt: TGTGCCAGCAGTGGGACTAGCGGGAGGGCCTTAAATGAGCAGTTCTTC; CDR3aa: CASSGTSGRALNEQFF; v_gene: TRBV28; j_gene: TRBJ2-1; d_gene: TRBD2; abundance: NA
CDR3nt: TGTGCCAGCAGCCAGACACATAGCACAGATACGCAGTATTTT; CDR3aa: CASSQTHSTDTQYF; v_gene: TRBV7-9; j_gene: TRBJ2-3; d_gene: NA; abundance: once
CDR3nt: TGCAGTGCTAGTAATAGGAGAGCCAACTCCTACGAGCAGTACTTC; CDR3aa: CSASNRRANSYEQYF; v_gene: TRBV20-1; j_gene: TRBJ2-7; d_gene: NA; abundance: once